This TCR beta chain was profiled in a study of blood T cells in healthy people across ages. Study results and limitations: With donor CMV status unknown, expanded clonotype changes were possibly confounded.

In its sample, this clonotype was seen a few times. Its antigen is as yet unknown. PCR was performed a second time for about 6 to 12 cycles using a sample-barcoded 5' primer and a J-beta primer mix. Carrying 12 random nucleotides, a template-switch adaptor labeled each individual cDNA molecule. TCRdb redid the calling of the 5' RACE reads with MiXCR, one entry per CDR3 protein. The table lists about 1.4 million distinct CDR3 sequences, 59% of them singletons. With 6 bases removed from V and 1 base from J, the gap between germline ends came to 13 bases. Per germline, CDR1 MGHRA and CDR2 YSYEKL. This CDR3 has 15 amino acids.

The sequenced sample was blood. This sequence joins TRBV4-1 and TRBJ2-4; D call uncertain. The receptor comes from a man between 18 and 29 years old in good health. The CDR3 loop is CASSSAERAKNIQYF. In DNA form, the CDR3 reads TGCGCCAGCAGTTCGGCGGAGAGGGCCAAAAACATTCAGTACTTC.